Listed here is a single T cell receptor (beta chain). The same CDR3 is also encoded by other DNA sequences in this sample. CDR3 length: 14 residues. Germline CDR1 and CDR2: SGHDT and YYEEEE. With V trimmed by 0 bases and J by 5 bases, 2 bases remained unmatched. This sample stems from a study of shared T cell receptors in the human thymus. Generated by immunoSEQ multiplex PCR, the TCRdb table keeps only in-frame clones and is missing some. The sample lists roughly 660,000 clones; 85% to 90% were seen once. This sample was also put to use in a study of human thymus T cells.

What was sequenced was thymocytes. The V and J genes are TRBV5-6 and TRBJ2-3, with TRBD1 identical over 8 bases. This TCR was recovered from a boy under three years old with a congenital heart defect. This CDR3 is CASSLAGGEDTQYF. As DNA, the CDR3 is TGTGCCAGCAGCTTGGCAGGGGGCGAAGATACGCAGTATTTT.